The source of this T cell receptor (beta chain) is a study of T cell clonality in common variable immunodeficiency. Findings and limits, study-wide: Compared with healthy controls, CVID subjects showed increased TCRbeta clonality, mostly in about a third. Fewer deletions and N-nucleotide insertions were reportedly seen in common variable immunodeficiency TCR beta sequences. Fewer TCRbeta clones were shared among CVID subjects than controls.

The CDR3 runs to 15 residues. Deletions cut 5 bases from V and 0 bases from J, with 11 bases between. Per germline, CDR1 SEHNR and CDR2 FQNEAQ (reference sequence). Measured with immunoSEQ multiplex PCR; TCRdb has only the in-frame clones, and not every one. The data show about 33,000 clones, with none appearing a single time. This clone has only a few counts. Its antigen is undetermined. The CDR3 extends 3 residues past the end of the read, so its final part is completed from the germline J gene. This clonotype originated in a person aged 18 to 75 in good health. Sequencing was performed on peripheral blood mononuclear cells. J is TRBJ2-1 and V is TRBV7-9, with D possibly being TRBD1 (6 bases). The part of the CDR3 DNA that was read is TGTGCCAGCAGCCCTCAGGGGAGCTCCTACAATGAG. Translation gives CASSPQGSSYNE. The full CDR3 protein is CASSPQGSSYNEQFF.